This T cell receptor beta chain was captured by sequencing in a study of T cells expressing NK-cell markers. Background on the study: Seven of the eight sequenced donors were HCMV-seropositive; one was seronegative. Study findings and constraints: About 6 donors had dominant NKG2C+ clonotypes that comprised about 1.0-7.0% of their CD8+ T cells. Whether expanded NKG2C-expressing T cell clones recognize HCMV is unknown.

Germline lookup yields CDR1 SGHTA and CDR2 FQGNSA. This CDR3 has 15 amino acids. Concerning this clonotype: What it recognizes is unknown.

Synthesis of TCR beta cDNA relied on 5'RACE template switching carrying UMIs. TCRdb reprocessed the 5' RACE reads, keeping one entry per CDR3 protein, no DNA. This specimen shows over 150,000 distinct CDR3 sequences; the ten leading clones hold roughly 35%. Specimen: blood T cells: a sorted CD56 or NKG2C T cell subset, CD4+ or CD8+ T cells, or bulk PBMC T cells (not recorded which). The chain links TRBV7-2 to TRBJ2-3; the D call of TRBD2 rests on TCRdb alone, since no DNA is present to check it. This receptor was taken from a woman between 45 and 65 years old in good health. The CDR3 sequence is CASSLISGTTDTQYF.